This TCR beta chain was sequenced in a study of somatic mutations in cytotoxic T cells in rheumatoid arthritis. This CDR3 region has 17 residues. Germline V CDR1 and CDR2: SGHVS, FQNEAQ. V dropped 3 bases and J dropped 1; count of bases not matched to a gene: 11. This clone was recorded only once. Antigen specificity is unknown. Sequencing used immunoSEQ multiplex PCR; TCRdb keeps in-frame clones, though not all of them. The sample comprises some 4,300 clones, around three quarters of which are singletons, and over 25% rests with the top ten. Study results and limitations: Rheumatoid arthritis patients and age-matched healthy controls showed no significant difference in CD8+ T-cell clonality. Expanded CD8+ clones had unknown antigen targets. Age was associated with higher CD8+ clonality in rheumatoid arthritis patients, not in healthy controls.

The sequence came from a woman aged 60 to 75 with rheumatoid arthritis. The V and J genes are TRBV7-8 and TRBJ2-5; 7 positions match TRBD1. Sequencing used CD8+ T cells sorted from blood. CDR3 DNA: TGTGCCAGCAGCTTTGATCGGTTAGACAGGGTCCAAGAGACCCAGTACTTC. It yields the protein CASSFDRLDRVQETQYF.